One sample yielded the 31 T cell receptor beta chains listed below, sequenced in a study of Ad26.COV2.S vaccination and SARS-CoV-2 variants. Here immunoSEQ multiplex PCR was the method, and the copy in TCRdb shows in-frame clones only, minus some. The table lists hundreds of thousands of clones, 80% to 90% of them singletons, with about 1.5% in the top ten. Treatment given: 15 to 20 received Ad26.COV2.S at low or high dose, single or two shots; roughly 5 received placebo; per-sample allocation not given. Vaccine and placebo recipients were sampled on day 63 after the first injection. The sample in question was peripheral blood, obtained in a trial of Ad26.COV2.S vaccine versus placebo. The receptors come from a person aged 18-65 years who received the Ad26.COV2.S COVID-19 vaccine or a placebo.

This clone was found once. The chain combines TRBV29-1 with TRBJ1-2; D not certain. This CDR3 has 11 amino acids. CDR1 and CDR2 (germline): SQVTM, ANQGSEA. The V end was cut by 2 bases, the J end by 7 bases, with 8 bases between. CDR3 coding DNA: TGCAGCGTTGAATTCGGCGTTGGCTACACCTTC. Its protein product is CSVEFGVGYTF.

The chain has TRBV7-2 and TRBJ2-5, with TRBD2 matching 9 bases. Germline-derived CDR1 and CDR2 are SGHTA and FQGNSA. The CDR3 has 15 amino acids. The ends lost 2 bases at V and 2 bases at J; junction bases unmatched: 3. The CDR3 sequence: CASSLSLAGQETQYF. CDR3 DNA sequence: TGTGCCAGCAGCTTATCCCTAGCGGGACAAGAGACCCAGTACTTC. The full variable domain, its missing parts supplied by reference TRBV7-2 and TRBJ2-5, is GAGVSQSPSNKVTEKGKDVELRCDPISGHTALYWYRQSLGQGLEFLIYFQGNSAPDKSGLPSDRFSAERTGGSVSTLTIQRTQQEDSAVYLCASSLSLAGQETQYFGPGTRLLVL.

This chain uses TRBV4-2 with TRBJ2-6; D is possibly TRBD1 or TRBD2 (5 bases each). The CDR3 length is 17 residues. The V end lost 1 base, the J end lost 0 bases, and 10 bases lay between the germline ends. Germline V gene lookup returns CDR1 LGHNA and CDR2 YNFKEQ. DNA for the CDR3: TGTGCCAGCAGCCAAGGGGGGTCGCACTCTGGGGCCAACGTCCTGACTTTC. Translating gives CASSQGGSHSGANVLTF.

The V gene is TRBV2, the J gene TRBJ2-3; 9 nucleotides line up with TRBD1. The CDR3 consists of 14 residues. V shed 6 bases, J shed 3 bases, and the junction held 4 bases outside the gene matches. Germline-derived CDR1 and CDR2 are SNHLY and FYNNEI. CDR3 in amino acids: CASRIQGATDTQYF. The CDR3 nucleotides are TGTGCCAGCAGGATACAGGGGGCTACAGATACGCAGTATTTT.

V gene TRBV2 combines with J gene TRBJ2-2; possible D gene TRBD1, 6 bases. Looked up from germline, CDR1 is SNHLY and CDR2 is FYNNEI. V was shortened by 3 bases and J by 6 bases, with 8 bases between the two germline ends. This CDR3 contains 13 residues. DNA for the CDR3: TGTGCCAGCAGTGATGCAGGGGCCGGGGAGCTGTTTTTT. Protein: CASSDAGAGELFF.

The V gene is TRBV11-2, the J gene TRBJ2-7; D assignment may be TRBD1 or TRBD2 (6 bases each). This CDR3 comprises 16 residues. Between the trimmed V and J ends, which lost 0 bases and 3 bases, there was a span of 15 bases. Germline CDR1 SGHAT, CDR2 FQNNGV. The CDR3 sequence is CASSLDSGAVYYEQYF. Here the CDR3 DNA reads TGTGCCAGCAGCTTAGATTCGGGGGCCGTCTACTACGAGCAGTACTTC.

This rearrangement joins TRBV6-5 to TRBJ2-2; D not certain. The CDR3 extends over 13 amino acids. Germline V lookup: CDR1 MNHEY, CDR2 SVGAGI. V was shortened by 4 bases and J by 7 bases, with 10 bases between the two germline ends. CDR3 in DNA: TGTGCCAGCAGTTTAGTCCGTTACGGGGAGCTGTTTTTT. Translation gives CASSLVRYGELFF.

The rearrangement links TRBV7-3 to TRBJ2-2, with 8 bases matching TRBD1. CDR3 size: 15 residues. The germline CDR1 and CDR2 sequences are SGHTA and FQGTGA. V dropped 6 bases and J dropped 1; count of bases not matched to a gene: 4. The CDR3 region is CASRLQGVNTGELFF. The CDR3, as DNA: TGTGCCAGCAGACTACAGGGGGTGAACACCGGGGAGCTGTTTTTT.

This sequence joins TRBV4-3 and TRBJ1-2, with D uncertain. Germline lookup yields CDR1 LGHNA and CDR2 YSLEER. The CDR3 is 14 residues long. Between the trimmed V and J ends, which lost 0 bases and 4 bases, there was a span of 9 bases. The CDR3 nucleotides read TGCGCCAGCAGCCAAGATACACAGTCCTATGGCTACACCTTC. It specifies CASSQDTQSYGYTF.

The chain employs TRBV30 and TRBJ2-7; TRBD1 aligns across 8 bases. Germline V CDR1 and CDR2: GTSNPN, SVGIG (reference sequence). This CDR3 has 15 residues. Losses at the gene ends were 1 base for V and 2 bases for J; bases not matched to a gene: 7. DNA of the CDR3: TGTGCCTGGAGTGCTAACAGGGGGGACCCCTACGAGCAGTACTTC. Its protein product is CAWSANRGDPYEQYF.

CDR3 nucleotide sequence: TGTGCCAGCAGCGCCGGGGGGGACAGGACTCCGCCAAGCACAGATACGCAGTATTTT. Residues: CASSAGGDRTPPSTDTQYF. The chain is built from TRBV7-9 and TRBJ2-3; D assignment may be TRBD1 or TRBD2 (8 bases each). This CDR3 has 19 amino acids. V shed 5 bases and J shed 0 bases, with 24 bases lying between them. Looked up from germline, CDR1 is SEHNR and CDR2 is FQNEAQ (reference sequence).

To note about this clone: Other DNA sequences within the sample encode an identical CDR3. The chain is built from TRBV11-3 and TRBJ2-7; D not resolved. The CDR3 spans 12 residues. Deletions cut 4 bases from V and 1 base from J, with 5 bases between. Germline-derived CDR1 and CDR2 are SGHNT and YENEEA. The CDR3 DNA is TGTGCCAGCAGCTCCGGTTCCTACGAGCAGTACTTC. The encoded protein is CASSSGSYEQYF.

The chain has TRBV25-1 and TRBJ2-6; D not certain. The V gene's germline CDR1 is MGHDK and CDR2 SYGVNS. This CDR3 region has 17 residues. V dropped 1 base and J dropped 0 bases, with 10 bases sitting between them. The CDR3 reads CASSELAAVSGANVLTF. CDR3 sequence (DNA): TGTGCCAGCAGTGAATTGGCAGCCGTCTCTGGGGCCAACGTCCTGACTTTC.

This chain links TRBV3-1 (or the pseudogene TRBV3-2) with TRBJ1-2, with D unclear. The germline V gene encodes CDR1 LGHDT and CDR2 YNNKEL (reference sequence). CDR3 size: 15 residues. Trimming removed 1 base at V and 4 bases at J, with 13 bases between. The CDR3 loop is CASSQAVSTSYGYTF. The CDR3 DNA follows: TGTGCCAGCAGCCAAGCCGTTTCCACAAGCTATGGCTACACCTTC.

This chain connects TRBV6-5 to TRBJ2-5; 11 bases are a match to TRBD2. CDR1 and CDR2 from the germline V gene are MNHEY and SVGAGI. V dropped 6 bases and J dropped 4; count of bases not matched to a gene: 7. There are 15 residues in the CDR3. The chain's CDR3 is CASRFSGGASETQYF. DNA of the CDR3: TGTGCCAGCAGATTTAGCGGGGGGGCCTCAGAGACCCAGTACTTC.

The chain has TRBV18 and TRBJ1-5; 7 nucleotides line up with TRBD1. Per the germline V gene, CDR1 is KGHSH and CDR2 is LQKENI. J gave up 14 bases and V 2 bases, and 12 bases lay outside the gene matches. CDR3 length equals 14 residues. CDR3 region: CASSPEGQGGIKHF. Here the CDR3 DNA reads TGTGCCAGCTCACCAGAAGGGCAGGGGGGGATAAAGCATTTT.

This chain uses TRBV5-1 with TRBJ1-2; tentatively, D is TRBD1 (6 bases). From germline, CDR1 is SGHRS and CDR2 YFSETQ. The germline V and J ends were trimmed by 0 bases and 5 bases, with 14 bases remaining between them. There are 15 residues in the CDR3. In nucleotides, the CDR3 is TGCGCCAGCAGCTTGGCCTCAGGGGTGAGGTATGGCTACACCTTC. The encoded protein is CASSLASGVRYGYTF.

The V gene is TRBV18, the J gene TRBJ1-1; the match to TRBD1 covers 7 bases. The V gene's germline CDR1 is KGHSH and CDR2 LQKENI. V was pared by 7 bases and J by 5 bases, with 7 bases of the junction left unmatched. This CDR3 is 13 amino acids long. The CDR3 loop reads CASLRSGGTEAFF. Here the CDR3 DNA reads TGTGCCAGCTTACGGTCAGGGGGGACTGAAGCTTTCTTT. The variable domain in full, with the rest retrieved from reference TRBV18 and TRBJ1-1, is NAGVMQNPRHLVRRRGQEARLRCSPMKGHSHVYWYRQLPEEGLKFMVYLQKENIIDESGMPKERFSAEFPKEGPSILRIQQVVRGDSAAYFCASLRSGGTEAFFGQGTRLTVV.

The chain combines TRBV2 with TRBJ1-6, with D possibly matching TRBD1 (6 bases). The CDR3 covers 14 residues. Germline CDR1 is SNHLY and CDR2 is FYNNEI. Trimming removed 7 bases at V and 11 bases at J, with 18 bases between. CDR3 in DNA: TGTGCCAGCAACAGGGAGGGGGGTTGGACACCCCTCCACTTT. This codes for CASNREGGWTPLHF.

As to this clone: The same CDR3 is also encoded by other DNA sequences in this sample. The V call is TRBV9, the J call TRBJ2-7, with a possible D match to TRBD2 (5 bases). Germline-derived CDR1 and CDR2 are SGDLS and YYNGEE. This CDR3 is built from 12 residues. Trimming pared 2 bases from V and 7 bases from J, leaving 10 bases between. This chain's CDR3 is CASSVGVGEQYF. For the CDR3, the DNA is TGTGCCAGCAGCGTCGGGGTGGGGGAGCAGTACTTC.

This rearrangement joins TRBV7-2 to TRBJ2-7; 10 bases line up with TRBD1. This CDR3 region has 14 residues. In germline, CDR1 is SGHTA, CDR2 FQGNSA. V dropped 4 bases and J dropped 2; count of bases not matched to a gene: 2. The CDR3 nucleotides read TGTGCCAGCAGCTGGGACAGGGGCGCCTACGAGCAGTACTTC. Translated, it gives CASSWDRGAYEQYF.

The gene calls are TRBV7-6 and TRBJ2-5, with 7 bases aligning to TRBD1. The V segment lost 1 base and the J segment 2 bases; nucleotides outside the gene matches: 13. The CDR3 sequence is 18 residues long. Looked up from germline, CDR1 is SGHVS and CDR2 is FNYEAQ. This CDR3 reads CASSLGGHGDRYQETQYF. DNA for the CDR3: TGTGCCAGCAGCTTAGGGGGACATGGGGACAGATATCAAGAGACCCAGTACTTC.

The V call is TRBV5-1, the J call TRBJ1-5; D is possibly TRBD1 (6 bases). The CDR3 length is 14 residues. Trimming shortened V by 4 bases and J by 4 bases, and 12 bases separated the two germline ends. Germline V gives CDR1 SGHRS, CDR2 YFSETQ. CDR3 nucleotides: TGCGCCAGCAGCCAACAGGGTGGAAATCAGCCCCAGCATTTT. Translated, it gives CASSQQGGNQPQHF.

This chain's CDR3 is CASSQVETWNEQFF. The CDR3 DNA reads TGTGCCAGCAGCCAAGTGGAAACTTGGAATGAGCAGTTCTTC. The rearrangement uses TRBV3-1 (or the pseudogene TRBV3-2) and TRBJ2-1; D gene unclear. CDR1 LGHDT and CDR2 YNNKEL come from the germline V gene (reference sequence). With 1 base removed from V and 7 bases from J, the gap between germline ends came to 11 bases. This CDR3 spans 14 amino acids.

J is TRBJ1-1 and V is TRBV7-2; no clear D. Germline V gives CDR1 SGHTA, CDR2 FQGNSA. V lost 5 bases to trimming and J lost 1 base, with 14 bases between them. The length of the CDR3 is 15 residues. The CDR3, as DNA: TGTGCCAGCAGCCAAGGTGTGGAGGCGAACACTGAAGCTTTCTTT. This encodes CASSQGVEANTEAFF.

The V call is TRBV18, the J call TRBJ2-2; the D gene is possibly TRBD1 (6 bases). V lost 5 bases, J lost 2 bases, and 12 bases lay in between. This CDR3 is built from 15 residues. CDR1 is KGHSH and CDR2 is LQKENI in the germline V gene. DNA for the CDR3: TGTGCCAGCTCAATGGACAGACAAAACACCGGGGAGCTGTTTTTT. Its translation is CASSMDRQNTGELFF.

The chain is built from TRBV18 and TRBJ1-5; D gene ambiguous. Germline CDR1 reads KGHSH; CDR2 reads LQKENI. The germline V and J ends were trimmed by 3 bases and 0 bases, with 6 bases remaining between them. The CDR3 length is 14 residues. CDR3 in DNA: TGTGCCAGCTCACCCCCTAGTAGCAATCAGCCCCAGCATTTT. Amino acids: CASSPPSSNQPQHF.

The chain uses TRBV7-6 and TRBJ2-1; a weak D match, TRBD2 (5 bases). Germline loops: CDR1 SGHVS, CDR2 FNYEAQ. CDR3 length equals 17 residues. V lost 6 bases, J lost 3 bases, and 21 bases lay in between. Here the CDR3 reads CASSPPGWESHYNEQFF. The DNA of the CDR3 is TGTGCCAGCAGTCCCCCCGGTTGGGAGTCTCACTACAATGAGCAGTTCTTC.

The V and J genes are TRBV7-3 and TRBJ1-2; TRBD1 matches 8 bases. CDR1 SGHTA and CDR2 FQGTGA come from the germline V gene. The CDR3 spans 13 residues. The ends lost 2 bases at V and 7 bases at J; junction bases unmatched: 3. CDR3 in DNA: TGTGCCAGCAGCTTACAAACAGGGGGTGGCTACACCTTC. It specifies CASSLQTGGGYTF. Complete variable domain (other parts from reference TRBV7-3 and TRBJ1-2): GAGVSQTPSNKVTEKGKYVELRCDPISGHTALYWYRQSLGQGPEFLIYFQGTGAADDSGLPNDRFFAVRPEGSVSTLKIQRTERGDSAVYLCASSLQTGGGYTFGSGTRLTVV.

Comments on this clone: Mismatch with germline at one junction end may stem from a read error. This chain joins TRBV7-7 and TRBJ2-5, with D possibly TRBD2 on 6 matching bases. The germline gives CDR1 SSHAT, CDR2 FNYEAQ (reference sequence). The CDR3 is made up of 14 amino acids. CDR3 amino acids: CASSLELATETQYF. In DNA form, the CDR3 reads TGTGCTAGCAGCCTTGAACTAGCCACAGAGACCCAGTACTTC.

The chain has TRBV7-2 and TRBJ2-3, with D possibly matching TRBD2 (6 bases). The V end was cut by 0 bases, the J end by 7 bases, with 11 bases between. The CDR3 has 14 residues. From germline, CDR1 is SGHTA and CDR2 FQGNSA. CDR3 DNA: TGTGCCAGCAGCTTAGCGGGGGGTGGTAATACGCAGTATTTT. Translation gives CASSLAGGGNTQYF.